A single sample gave rise to the 25 T cell receptor beta chains below, sequenced in a study of cytomegalovirus exposure and HLA in healthy donors. The table came from immunoSEQ multiplex PCR; TCRdb's copy has only in-frame clones and leaves some out. The repertoire consists of 45,000 to 65,000 clones, with about 88% occurring once and the leading ten covering around 14%. The sample was PBMCs. The receptors here all came from a woman aged 18-29 years in good health and CMV-seronegative.

The chain carries TRBV7-2 and TRBJ2-7; tentatively, D is TRBD2 (5 bases). The germline gives CDR1 SGHTA, CDR2 FQGNSA. V was clipped by 3 bases and J by 1 base, with 13 bases between them. The CDR3 has 15 amino acids. CDR3: CASSLGASSSYEQYF. CDR3 in DNA: TGTGCCAGCAGCTTGGGAGCCAGTTCATCCTACGAGCAGTACTTC.

This clone has a handful of counts. The chain recombines TRBV4-1 with TRBJ2-5; TRBD2 matches 8 bases. The CDR3 has 17 amino acids. Germline values: CDR1 MGHRA, CDR2 YSYEKL. J lost 5 bases, V lost 4 bases, and 15 bases had no gene match. The CDR3 DNA follows: TGCGCCAGCAGCCGAGAACCCCCTCGCGGGAGGTTGGAGACCCAGTACTTC. Its translation is CASSREPPRGRLETQYF.

The V gene is TRBV9, the J gene TRBJ2-1; D is unclear. CDR3 length: 14 residues. The V end was cut by 2 bases, the J end by 2 bases, with 8 bases between. Per the germline V gene, CDR1 is SGDLS and CDR2 is YYNGEE. The CDR3 loop reads CASSVSIAYNEQFF. The CDR3 coding sequence is TGTGCCAGCAGCGTGAGTATAGCCTACAATGAGCAGTTCTTC.

The genes are TRBV4-2 and TRBJ2-7; no firm D call. The germline gives CDR1 LGHNA, CDR2 YNFKEQ. There are 14 residues in the CDR3. Trimming removed 1 base at V and 2 bases at J, with 9 bases between. CDR3 bases: TGTGCCAGCAGCCAAGCGACAACAGCCTACGAGCAGTACTTC. It yields the protein CASSQATTAYEQYF.

The CDR3 reads CASSFGAGGFYEQYF. CDR3 bases: TGTGCCAGCAGCTTTGGGGCAGGGGGCTTCTACGAGCAGTACTTC. J is TRBJ2-7 and V is TRBV28, with 8 nucleotides matching TRBD1. Germline V lookup: CDR1 MDHEN, CDR2 SYDVKM. This CDR3 is 15 amino acids long. V shed 6 bases, J shed 3 bases, and the junction held 10 bases outside the gene matches.

The rearrangement links TRBV18 to TRBJ1-2, with 8 bases lining up with TRBD1. CDR1 is KGHSH, CDR2 LQKENI, per germline. The junction had 5 bases not matched to a gene; V was cut back by 0 bases and J by 8 bases. This CDR3 has 14 amino acids. For the CDR3, the DNA is TGTGCCAGCTCACCACCAGGACAGGGAGGCGGCTACACCTTC. Translation gives CASSPPGQGGGYTF. The whole variable domain, remainder taken from reference TRBV18 and TRBJ1-2, is NAGVMQNPRHLVRRRGQEARLRCSPMKGHSHVYWYRQLPEEGLKFMVYLQKENIIDESGMPKERFSAEFPKEGPSILRIQQVVRGDSAAYFCASSPPGQGGGYTFGSGTRLTVV.

The table lists this clone with a few counts. V gene TRBV4-3 combines with J gene TRBJ2-3; 9 bases fit TRBD2. J lost 0 bases, V lost 0 bases, and 7 bases had no gene match. This CDR3 spans 18 amino acids. Germline V gene data show CDR1 as LGHNA and CDR2 as YSLEER. In nucleotides, the CDR3 is TGCGCCAGCAGCCAAGATTTGGCTAGCGGGACTAGCACAGATACGCAGTATTTT. It translates to CASSQDLASGTSTDTQYF.

The chain joins TRBV5-1 to TRBJ1-4; TRBD1 aligns across 7 bases. This CDR3 has 15 amino acids. V shed 0 bases and J 8 bases; nucleotides not matched to a gene: 7. Germline-derived CDR1 and CDR2 are SGHRS and YFSETQ. The CDR3 region is CASSLGATGREKLFF. The CDR3 region has the DNA TGCGCCAGCAGCTTGGGTGCGACAGGGAGAGAAAAACTGTTTTTT. The whole variable domain, filled in from reference TRBV5-1 and TRBJ1-4, reads KAGVTQTPRYLIKTRGQQVTLSCSPISGHRSVSWYQQTPGQGLQFLFEYFSETQRNKGNFPGRFSGRQFSNSRSEMNVSTLELGDSALYLCASSLGATGREKLFFGSGTQLSVL.

The chain's CDR3 is CSVFLLAGGRSEQFF. CDR3 sequence (DNA): TGCAGCGTTTTTTTACTAGCGGGAGGGCGTAGTGAGCAGTTCTTC. The chain combines TRBV29-1 with TRBJ2-1, with 13 bases that match TRBD2. Trimming at V came to 5 bases and at J to 9 bases, leaving 10 bases not matched to a gene. Germline CDR1 SQVTM, CDR2 ANQGSEA. This CDR3 comprises 15 residues.

V gene TRBV5-4 combines with J gene TRBJ2-1; D possibly corresponds to TRBD2 (5 bases). Germline V gives CDR1 SGHNT, CDR2 YYREEE (reference sequence). CDR3 size: 16 residues. Trimming cost V 0 bases and J 8 bases, with 18 bases left between them. The CDR3 loop is CASSLGSVGVVDEQFF. Written as DNA, the CDR3 is TGTGCCAGCAGCTTGGGGAGCGTGGGAGTGGTCGATGAGCAGTTCTTC.

The genes are TRBV5-1 and TRBJ2-1; TRBD2 matches 15 bases. This CDR3 has 19 amino acids. Germline V gene lookup returns CDR1 SGHRS and CDR2 YFSETQ. Trimming at V came to 0 bases and at J to 0 bases, leaving 4 bases not matched to a gene. CDR3 nucleotide sequence: TGCGCCAGCAGCTTGGCTGGGACTAGCGGGAGGAGCTCCTACAATGAGCAGTTCTTC. Translating gives CASSLAGTSGRSSYNEQFF.

This clone is termed medium-sized. The chain carries TRBV5-6 and TRBJ1-1; D ambiguous. This CDR3 has 16 residues. Trimming stripped 2 bases from V and 7 bases from J, with 21 bases between. Looked up from germline, CDR1 is SGHDT and CDR2 is YYEEEE. CDR3 amino acids: CASSFWTALTQNEAFF. In DNA, the CDR3 is TGTGCCAGCAGCTTCTGGACTGCACTAACACAAAATGAAGCTTTCTTT.

CDR3 DNA sequence: TGTGCCAGCAGTTACCCGCCGGGACAGAAAAACTATGGCTACACCTTC. Translating gives CASSYPPGQKNYGYTF. This chain links TRBV28 with TRBJ1-2; 7 nucleotides match TRBD1. J gave up 2 bases and V 4 bases, and 10 bases lay outside the gene matches. This CDR3 has 16 residues. Germline values: CDR1 MDHEN, CDR2 SYDVKM.

V gene TRBV19 combines with J gene TRBJ2-1; TRBD1 matches 8 bases. The V gene's germline CDR1 is LNHDA and CDR2 SQIVND (reference sequence). V was pared by 1 base and J by 2 bases, with 4 bases of the junction left unmatched. This CDR3 contains 16 residues. CDR3 coding DNA: TGTGCCAGTAGTATAGGACAGGGGAGGACCTACAATGAGCAGTTCTTC. This sequence encodes CASSIGQGRTYNEQFF.

The chain couples TRBV5-1 to TRBJ2-1; D ambiguous. Germline CDR1 SGHRS, CDR2 YFSETQ. This CDR3 has 14 amino acids. Trimming pared 0 bases from V and 8 bases from J, leaving 12 bases between. CDR3 bases: TGCGCCAGCAGCTTGGACCTCGGGTCCGATGAGCAGTTCTTC. Translation gives CASSLDLGSDEQFF.

The chain employs TRBV7-9 and TRBJ1-1; TRBD1 aligns across 7 bases. Germline CDR1 and CDR2: SEHNR and FQNEAQ (reference sequence). V lost 2 bases and J lost 4; bases outside the gene matches: 4. The length of the CDR3 is 14 residues. The CDR3 DNA sequence: TGTGCCAGCAGCTTAAGACAGGGAATCACTGAAGCTTTCTTT. This gives the protein CASSLRQGITEAFF.

V is TRBV29-1 and J is TRBJ2-1; a weak D match, TRBD2 (7 bases). Germline V gene sequence: CDR1 SQVTM, CDR2 ANQGSEA. Trimming left V 6 bases short and J 0 bases short, with 12 bases between. This CDR3 contains 14 residues. The CDR3 loop reads CSVGRGSSYNEQFF. In DNA form, the CDR3 reads TGCAGCGTGGGGAGGGGGAGCTCCTACAATGAGCAGTTCTTC.

This chain connects TRBV11-2 to TRBJ2-5; 8 nucleotides line up with TRBD2. This CDR3 is 13 amino acids long. The germline V gene has CDR1 SGHAT and CDR2 FQNNGV. V dropped 5 bases and J dropped 3; count of bases not matched to a gene: 2. The CDR3 DNA is TGTGCCAGCAGCGCGGGACTAGAAGAGACCCAGTACTTC. This translates into CASSAGLEETQYF.

The count of this clone is one. The chain uses TRBV6-1 and TRBJ2-7; perhaps TRBD2 as D (6 bases). The V gene lost 6 bases and the J gene lost 4 bases, with 13 bases spanning the gap. CDR3 length: 13 amino acids. CDR1 and CDR2 (germline): MNHNS, SASEGT. CDR3 DNA sequence: TGTGCCAGCAGCCTGGGACGGGGGTACGAGCAGTACTTC. Translation gives CASSLGRGYEQYF.

This chain uses TRBV7-6 with TRBJ2-6; D possibly corresponds to TRBD1 (5 bases). This CDR3 is 18 amino acids long. V lost 5 bases and J lost 0, with 17 bases in between. CDR1 and CDR2 from the germline V gene are SGHVS and FNYEAQ. The CDR3 reads CASSVTGYPISGANVLTF. DNA of the CDR3: TGTGCCAGCAGCGTAACAGGATACCCGATCTCTGGGGCCAACGTCCTGACTTTC.

The chain recombines TRBV29-1 with TRBJ1-2; 8 bases agree with TRBD1. The CDR3 totals 11 residues. V shed 5 bases, J shed 8 bases, and the junction held 4 bases outside the gene matches. Germline CDR1 SQVTM, CDR2 ANQGSEA. The chain's CDR3 is CSVTDREGYTF. The DNA of the CDR3 is TGCAGCGTTACGGACAGGGAAGGCTACACCTTC.

The J gene is TRBJ1-2, the V gene TRBV5-1; maybe TRBD1 (5 bases). V was shortened by 0 bases and J by 6 bases, with 9 bases between the two germline ends. The length of the CDR3 is 13 residues. Germline V gene sequence: CDR1 SGHRS, CDR2 YFSETQ. CDR3 amino acids: CASSLGAGHGYTF. For the CDR3, the DNA is TGCGCCAGCAGCTTGGGGGCAGGGCATGGCTACACCTTC.

This chain uses TRBV30 with TRBJ2-3; perhaps TRBD2 as D (6 bases). The V end was cut by 2 bases, the J end by 11 bases, with 14 bases between. CDR1 is GTSNPN, CDR2 SVGIG, per germline (reference sequence). The CDR3 totals 12 residues. CDR3 sequence reads: CAWSLADERQYF. The DNA of the CDR3 is TGTGCCTGGAGTTTAGCGGACGAAAGGCAGTATTTT.

The rearrangement uses TRBV30 and TRBJ1-6; 7 bases agree with TRBD1. The germline V gene has CDR1 GTSNPN and CDR2 SVGIG (reference sequence). V lost 0 bases to trimming and J lost 6 bases; unmatched junction nucleotides: 5. This CDR3 region has 15 residues. CDR3 DNA sequence: TGTGCCTGGAGTGTACTGGCAGGGGGTAATTCACCCCTCCACTTT. Its protein product is CAWSVLAGGNSPLHF. Based on the CDR3 plus reference TRBV30 and TRBJ1-6, the full variable domain is SQTIHQWPATLVQPVGSPLSLECTVEGTSNPNLYWYRQAAGRGLQLLFYSVGIGQISSEVPQNLSASRPQDRQFILSSKKLLLSDSGFYLCAWSVLAGGNSPLHFGNGTRLTVT.

This chain joins TRBV2 and TRBJ2-1, with a weak D call TRBD1 (6 bases). The CDR3 totals 13 residues. The V end lost 6 bases, the J end lost 5 bases, and 11 bases lay between the germline ends. Germline loops: CDR1 SNHLY, CDR2 FYNNEI. The CDR3 spells CASRMGQNNEQFF. The CDR3 coding sequence is TGTGCCAGCAGGATGGGACAAAACAATGAGCAGTTCTTC.